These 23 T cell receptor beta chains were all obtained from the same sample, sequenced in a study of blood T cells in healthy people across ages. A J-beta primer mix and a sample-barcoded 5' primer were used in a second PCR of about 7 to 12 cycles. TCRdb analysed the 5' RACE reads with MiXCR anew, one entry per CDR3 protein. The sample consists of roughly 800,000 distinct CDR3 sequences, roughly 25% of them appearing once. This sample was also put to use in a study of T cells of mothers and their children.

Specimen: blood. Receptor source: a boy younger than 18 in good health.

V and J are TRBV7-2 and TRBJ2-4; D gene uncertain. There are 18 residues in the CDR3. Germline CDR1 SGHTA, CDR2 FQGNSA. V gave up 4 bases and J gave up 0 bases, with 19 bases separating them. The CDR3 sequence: CASSSSGPNTPAKNIQYF. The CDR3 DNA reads TGTGCCAGCAGCTCCAGTGGCCCAAACACACCAGCCAAAAACATTCAGTACTTC.

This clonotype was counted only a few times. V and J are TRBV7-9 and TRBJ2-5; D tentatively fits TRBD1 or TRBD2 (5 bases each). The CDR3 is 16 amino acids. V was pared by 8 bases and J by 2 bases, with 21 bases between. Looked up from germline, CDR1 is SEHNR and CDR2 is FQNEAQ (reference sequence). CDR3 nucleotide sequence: TGTGCCAGCTTTAGGGGAGTAGCTATACTACAAGAGACCCAGTACTTC. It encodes CASFRGVAILQETQYF.

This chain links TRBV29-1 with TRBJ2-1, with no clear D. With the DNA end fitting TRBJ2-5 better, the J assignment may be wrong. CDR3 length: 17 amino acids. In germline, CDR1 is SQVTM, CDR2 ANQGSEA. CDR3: CSVDLRYLHLDGETQYF. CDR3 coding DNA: TGCAGCGTTGATCTCCGCTATTTACATCTCGACGGAGAGACCCAGTACTTC.

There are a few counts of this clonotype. For the CDR3, the DNA is TGTGCCAGCAGTTACTCGAAGACCTCTGGGAAACTGTTTTTT. Residues: CASSYSKTSGKLFF. The chain couples TRBV6-6 to TRBJ1-4; D is undetermined. Deletions cut 0 bases from V and 11 bases from J, with 13 bases between. This CDR3 is 14 amino acids long. Germline V gene sequence: CDR1 MNHNY, CDR2 SVGAGI (reference sequence).

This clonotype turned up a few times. The CDR3 bases are TGTGCCAGCAGTCCCCTCGACAGGACCCTCCACTTT. The encoded protein is CASSPLDRTLHF. The rearrangement uses TRBV6-2 or TRBV6-3 and TRBJ1-6; a weak D match, TRBD1 (6 bases). The CDR3 spans 12 residues. Germline CDR1 MNHEY, CDR2 SVGEGT. Trimming shortened V by 5 bases and J by 14 bases, and 13 bases separated the two germline ends.

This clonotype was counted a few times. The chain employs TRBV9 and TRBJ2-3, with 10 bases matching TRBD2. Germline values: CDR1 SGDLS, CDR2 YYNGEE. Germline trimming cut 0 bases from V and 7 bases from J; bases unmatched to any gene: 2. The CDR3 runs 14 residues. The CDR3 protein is CASSVGSGGYTQYF. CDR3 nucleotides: TGTGCCAGCAGCGTAGGTAGCGGGGGGTATACGCAGTATTTT.

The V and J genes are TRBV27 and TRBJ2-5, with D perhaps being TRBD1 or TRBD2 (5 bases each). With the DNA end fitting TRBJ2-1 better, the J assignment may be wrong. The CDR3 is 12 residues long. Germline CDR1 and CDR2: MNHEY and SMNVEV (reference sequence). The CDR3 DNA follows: TGTGCCAGCAGTCCCCTGGGACGAGAGCAGTTCTTC. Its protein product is CASSPLGREQFF.

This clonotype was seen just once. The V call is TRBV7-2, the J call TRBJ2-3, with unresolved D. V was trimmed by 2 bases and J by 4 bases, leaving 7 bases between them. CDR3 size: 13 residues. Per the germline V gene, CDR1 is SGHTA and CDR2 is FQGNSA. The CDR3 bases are TGTGCCAGCAGCTTAAGGGCGTCAGATACGCAGTATTTT. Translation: CASSLRASDTQYF.

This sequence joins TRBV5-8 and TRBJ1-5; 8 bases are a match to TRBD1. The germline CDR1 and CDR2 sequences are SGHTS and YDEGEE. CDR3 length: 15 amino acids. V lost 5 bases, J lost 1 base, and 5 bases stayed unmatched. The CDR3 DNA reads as TGTGCCAGCAGTTACAGGGGGTTAAGCAATCAGCCCCAGCATTTT. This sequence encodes CASSYRGLSNQPQHF. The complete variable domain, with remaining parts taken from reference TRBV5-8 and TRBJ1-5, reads EAGVTQSPTHLIKTRGQQATLRCSPISGHTSVYWYQQALGLGLQFLLWYDEGEERNRGNFPPRFSGRQFPNYSSELNVNALELEDSALYLCASSYRGLSNQPQHFGDGTRLSIL.

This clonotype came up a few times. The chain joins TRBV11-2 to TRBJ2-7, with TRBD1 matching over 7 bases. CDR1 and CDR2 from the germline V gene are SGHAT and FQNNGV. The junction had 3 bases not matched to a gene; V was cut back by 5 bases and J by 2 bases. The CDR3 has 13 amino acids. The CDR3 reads CASSQGDPYEQYF. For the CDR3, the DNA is TGTGCCAGCAGCCAGGGGGATCCCTACGAGCAGTACTTC.

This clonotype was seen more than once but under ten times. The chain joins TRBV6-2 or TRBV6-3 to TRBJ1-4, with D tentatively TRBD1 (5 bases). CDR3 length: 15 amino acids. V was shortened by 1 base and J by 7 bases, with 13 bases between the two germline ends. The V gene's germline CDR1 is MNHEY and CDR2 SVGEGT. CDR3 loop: CASSYLDIGSEKLFF. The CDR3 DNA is TGTGCCAGCAGTTACTTGGACATTGGGAGTGAAAAACTGTTTTTT.

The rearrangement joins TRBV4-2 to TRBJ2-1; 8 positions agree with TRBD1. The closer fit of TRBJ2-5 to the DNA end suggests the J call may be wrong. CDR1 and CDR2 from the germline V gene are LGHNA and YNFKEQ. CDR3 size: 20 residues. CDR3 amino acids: CASSQDRFWSAETGEETQYF. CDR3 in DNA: TGTGCCAGCAGCCAAGATCGGTTTTGGAGCGCGGAGACAGGGGAAGAGACCCAGTACTTC.

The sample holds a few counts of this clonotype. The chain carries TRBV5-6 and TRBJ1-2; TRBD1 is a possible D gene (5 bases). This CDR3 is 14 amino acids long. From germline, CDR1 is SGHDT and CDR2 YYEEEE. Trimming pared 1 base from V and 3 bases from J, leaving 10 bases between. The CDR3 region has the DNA TGTGCCAGCAGCTTGCAGGGATCTTACTATGGCTACACCTTC. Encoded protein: CASSLQGSYYGYTF. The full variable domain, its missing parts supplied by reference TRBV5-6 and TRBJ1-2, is DAGVTQSPTHLIKTRGQQVTLRCSPKSGHDTVSWYQQALGQGPQFIFQYYEEEERQRGNFPDRFSGHQFPNYSSELNVNALLLGDSALYLCASSLQGSYYGYTFGSGTRLTVV.

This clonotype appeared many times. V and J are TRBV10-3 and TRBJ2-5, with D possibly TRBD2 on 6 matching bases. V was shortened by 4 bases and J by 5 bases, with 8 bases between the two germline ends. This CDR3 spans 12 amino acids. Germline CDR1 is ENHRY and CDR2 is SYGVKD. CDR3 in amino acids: CAISGGGETQYF. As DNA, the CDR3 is TGTGCCATCAGTGGCGGAGGGGAGACCCAGTACTTC.

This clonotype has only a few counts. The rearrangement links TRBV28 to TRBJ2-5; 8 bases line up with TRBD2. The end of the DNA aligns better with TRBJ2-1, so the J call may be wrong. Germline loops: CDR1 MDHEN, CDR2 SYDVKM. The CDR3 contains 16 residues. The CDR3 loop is CASSSLLTGGPDEQFF. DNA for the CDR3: TGTGCCAGCAGTTCTCTCCTAACGGGGGGGCCGGATGAGCAGTTCTTC.

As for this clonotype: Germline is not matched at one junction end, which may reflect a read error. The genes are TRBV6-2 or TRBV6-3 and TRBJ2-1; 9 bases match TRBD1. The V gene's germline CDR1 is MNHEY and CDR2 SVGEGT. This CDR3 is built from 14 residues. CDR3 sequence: CASSPTWTGVGLIF. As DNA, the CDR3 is TGTGCCAGCAGTCCCACTTGGACAGGGGTAGGGCTAATCTTC.

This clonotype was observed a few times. The CDR3 region is CASSVLGGETQYF. The DNA for the CDR3 is TGTGCCAGCAGCGTACTAGGGGGAGAGACCCAGTACTTC. This rearrangement joins TRBV2 to TRBJ2-5, with D possibly matching TRBD1 (6 bases). Germline CDR1 is SNHLY and CDR2 is FYNNEI. The CDR3 length is 13 residues. V was pared by 6 bases and J by 4 bases, with 12 bases between.

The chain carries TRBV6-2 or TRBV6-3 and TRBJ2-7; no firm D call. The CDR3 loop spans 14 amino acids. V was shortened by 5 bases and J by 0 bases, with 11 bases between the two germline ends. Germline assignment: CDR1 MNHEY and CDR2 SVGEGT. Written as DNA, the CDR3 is TGTGCCAGCAGTCCTGACGAGAGCTCCTACGAGCAGTACTTC. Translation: CASSPDESSYEQYF.

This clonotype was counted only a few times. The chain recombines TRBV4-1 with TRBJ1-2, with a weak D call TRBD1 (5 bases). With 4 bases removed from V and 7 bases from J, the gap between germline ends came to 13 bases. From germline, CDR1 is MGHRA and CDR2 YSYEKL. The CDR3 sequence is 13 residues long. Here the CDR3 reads CASSPEGWVGYTF. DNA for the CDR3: TGCGCCAGCAGCCCAGAGGGGTGGGTTGGCTACACCTTC.

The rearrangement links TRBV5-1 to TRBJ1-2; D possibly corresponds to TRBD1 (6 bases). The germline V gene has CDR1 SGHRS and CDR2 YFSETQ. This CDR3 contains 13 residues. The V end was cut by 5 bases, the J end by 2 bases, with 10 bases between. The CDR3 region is CASRQGGNYGYTF. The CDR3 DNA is TGCGCCAGCAGACAGGGTGGGAACTATGGCTACACCTTC.

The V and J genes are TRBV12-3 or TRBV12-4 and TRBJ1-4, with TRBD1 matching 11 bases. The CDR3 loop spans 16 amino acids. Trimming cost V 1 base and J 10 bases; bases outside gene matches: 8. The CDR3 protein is CASSLGWTGGGGKLFF. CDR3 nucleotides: TGTGCCAGCAGTTTAGGGTGGACAGGGGGCGGCGGAAAACTGTTTTTT.

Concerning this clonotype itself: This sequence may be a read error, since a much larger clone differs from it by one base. CDR3 DNA: TGTGCCAGCAGTTGGGAGACCCAGTACTTC. Protein sequence: CASSWETQYF. The genes are TRBV27 and TRBJ2-5; D not resolved. Trimming removed 4 bases at V and 5 bases at J, with 2 bases between. Per germline, CDR1 MNHEY and CDR2 SMNVEV (reference sequence). This CDR3 spans 10 amino acids.

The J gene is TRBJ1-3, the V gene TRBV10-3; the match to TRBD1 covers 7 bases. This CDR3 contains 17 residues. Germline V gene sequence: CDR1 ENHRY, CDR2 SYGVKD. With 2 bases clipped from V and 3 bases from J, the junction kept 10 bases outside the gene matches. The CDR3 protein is CAISENTGAYFGNTIYF. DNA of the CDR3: TGTGCCATCAGTGAGAACACAGGGGCCTATTTTGGAAACACCATATATTTT.